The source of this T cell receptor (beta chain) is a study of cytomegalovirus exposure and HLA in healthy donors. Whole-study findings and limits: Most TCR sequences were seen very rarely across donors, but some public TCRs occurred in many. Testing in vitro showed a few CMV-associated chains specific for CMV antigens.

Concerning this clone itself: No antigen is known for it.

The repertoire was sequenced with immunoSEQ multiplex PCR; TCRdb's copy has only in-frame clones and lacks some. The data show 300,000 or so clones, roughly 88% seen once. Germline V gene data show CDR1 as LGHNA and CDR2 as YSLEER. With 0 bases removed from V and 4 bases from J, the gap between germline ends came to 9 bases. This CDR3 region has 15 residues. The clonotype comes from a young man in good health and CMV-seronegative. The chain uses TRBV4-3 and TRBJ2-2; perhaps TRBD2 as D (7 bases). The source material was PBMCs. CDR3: CASSQDRGGTGELFF. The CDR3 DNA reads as TGCGCCAGCAGCCAAGATAGGGGGGGCACCGGGGAGCTGTTTTTT.